This entry features one T cell receptor beta chain sequence. This sample stems from a study of blood T cell repertoires in COVID-19. The CDR3 runs 11 residues. Germline-derived CDR1 and CDR2 are MNHNY and SVGAGI (reference sequence). The V end was cut by 6 bases, the J end by 5 bases, with 5 bases between. Data came from immunoSEQ multiplex PCR; TCRdb stores just in-frame clones and leaves some out. Among about 58,000 clones listed, approximately 80% were seen once. The receptor's source is a man aged 60 to 69 with COVID-19, enrolled during active disease. The sample taken for sequencing was peripheral blood. The gene calls are TRBV6-6 and TRBJ1-5; D is uncertain. CDR3 protein: CASSSDQPQHF. CDR3 nucleotides: TGTGCCAGCAGCTCAGATCAGCCCCAGCATTTT.